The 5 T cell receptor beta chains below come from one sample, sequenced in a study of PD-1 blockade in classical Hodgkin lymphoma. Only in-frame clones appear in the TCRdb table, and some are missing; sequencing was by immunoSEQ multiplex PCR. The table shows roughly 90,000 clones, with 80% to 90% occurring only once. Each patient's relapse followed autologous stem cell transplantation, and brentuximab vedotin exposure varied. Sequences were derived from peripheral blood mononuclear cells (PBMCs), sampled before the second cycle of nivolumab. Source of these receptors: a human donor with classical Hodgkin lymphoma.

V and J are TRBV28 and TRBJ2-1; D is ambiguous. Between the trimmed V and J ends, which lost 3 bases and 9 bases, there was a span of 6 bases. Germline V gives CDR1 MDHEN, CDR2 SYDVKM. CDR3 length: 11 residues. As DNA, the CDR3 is TGTGCCAGCAGTTTTAAGCCTGAGCAGTTCTTC. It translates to CASSFKPEQFF.

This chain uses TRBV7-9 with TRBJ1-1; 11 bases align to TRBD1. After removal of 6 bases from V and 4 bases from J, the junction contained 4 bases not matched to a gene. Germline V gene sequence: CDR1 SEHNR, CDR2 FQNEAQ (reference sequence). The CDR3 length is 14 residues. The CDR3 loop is CASRPGQGVTEAFF. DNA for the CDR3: TGTGCCAGCAGGCCGGGACAGGGGGTCACTGAAGCTTTCTTT.

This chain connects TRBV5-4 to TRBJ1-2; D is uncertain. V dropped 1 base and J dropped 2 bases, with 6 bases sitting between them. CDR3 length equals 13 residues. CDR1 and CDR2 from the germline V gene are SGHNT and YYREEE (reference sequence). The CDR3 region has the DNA TGTGCCAGCAGCTTGACAGCGAACTATGGCTACACCTTC. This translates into CASSLTANYGYTF.

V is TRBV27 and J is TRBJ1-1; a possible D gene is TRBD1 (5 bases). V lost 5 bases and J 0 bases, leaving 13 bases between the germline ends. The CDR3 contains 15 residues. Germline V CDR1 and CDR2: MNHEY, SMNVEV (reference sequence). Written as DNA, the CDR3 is TGTGCCAGCAGTCCCTCCTGGACAATGAACACTGAAGCTTTCTTT. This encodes CASSPSWTMNTEAFF.

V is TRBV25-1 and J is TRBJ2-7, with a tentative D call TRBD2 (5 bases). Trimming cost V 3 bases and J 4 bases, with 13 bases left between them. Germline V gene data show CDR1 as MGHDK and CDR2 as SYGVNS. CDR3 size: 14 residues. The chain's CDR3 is CASSDPAGLYEQYF. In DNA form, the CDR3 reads TGTGCCAGCAGTGACCCTGCAGGACTTTACGAGCAGTACTTC.